The sequence of this T cell receptor beta chain was determined in a study of OX40 agonist ivuxolimab in advanced cancers. On the study more broadly: Patients took ivuxolimab, an agonistic anti-OX40 (CD134) antibody. Anti-PD-1, anti-PD-L1 or anti-CTLA-4 therapy given earlier was allowed, and around 40% had some.

Patients who had autoimmune disease history or got systemic immunosuppression were left out. Clones were read by immunoSEQ multiplex PCR, and TCRdb kept only the in-frame ones, dropping some. The sample lists about 79,000 clones; 90% to 95% were seen once. This CDR3 region has 16 residues. The germline gives CDR1 SGDLS, CDR2 YYNGEE. Trimming removed 0 bases from V and 4 bases from J; junction bases left unmatched: 9. The source material was CD4+ or CD8+ T cells sorted from blood, sampled in a trial of the OX40 agonist ivuxolimab. The chain recombines TRBV9 with TRBJ1-1, with 7 bases lining up with TRBD1. This clonotype was sampled from an adult with an advanced solid tumor such as melanoma, head and neck, liver or kidney cancer. The CDR3 region has the DNA TGTGCCAGCAGCGTAGGAGGGGGCAGTATGGGCACTGAAGCTTTCTTT. Translated: CASSVGGGSMGTEAFF.